This T cell receptor (beta chain) was retrieved from a study of beta chain features in type 1 diabetes (dated by TCRdb to 2016 to 2019). As for the study more broadly: Patients and healthy donors did not differ in mean age, gender distribution, total cell number or subset yield. A total of about 110 million sorted cells were examined across all samples, and the number of cells per subset was strongly correlated with RNA yield. Whereas all 28 donors provided naive and central memory subsets, regulatory and stem cell-like memory subsets were isolated from just 8 patients and roughly eight healthy donors. In the study, TCRB repertoires of sorted circulating CD4+ T cell subsets from recently diagnosed type 1 diabetes patients were compared with those of matched healthy donors.

Each donor gave one peripheral blood draw, averaging approximately 0.11 L, which was collected into heparinised tubes. Using a panel that included CD45RO, CCR7, CD25, CD127, CD95 and CD27, naive, central memory, regulatory and stem cell-like memory CD4+ T cells were sorted on a BD FACSAria II. Purity was above 95% for every sorted population. PBMCs were isolated immediately by Lymphoprep density gradient centrifugation and stained directly without culture. Samples were stained and sorted in pairs, with one healthy donor and one patient per experiment, so that batch effects were minimized. V trim: 3 bases; J trim: 1 base; unmatched bases: 1. CDR1 and CDR2 (SGHRS, YFSETQ) derive from the germline V gene. Measured from the cysteine to the phenylalanine, the CDR3 is 14 residues long. Just the 42-base CDR3 DNA is kept, in frame starting at base 1. The paper as a whole reports these results and caveats: PCR may preferentially amplify shorter templates, but because patient and control samples were amplified and corrected together, any resulting skew would affect both groups equally. HLA sub-analyses involved small numbers of individuals, so any influence of HLA type on TCRB rearrangement remained unresolved. Patients with type 1 diabetes made fewer insertions and deleted more nucleotides at VDJ recombination sites, implying thymic rearrangement abnormalities. Because cDNA was sequenced instead of genomic DNA, activated cells with high expression could be over-represented, although the groups did not differ in activation or CD3 levels. In all four CD4+ subsets, TCRB CDR3 length was moderately but significantly shorter in type 1 diabetes patients. Naive, central memory and regulatory TCRB repertoires appeared to be more similar among patients than among healthy donors.

All of the isolated RNA was reverse transcribed with the High Capacity cDNA Reverse Transcription Kit, so expressed TCRB transcripts were sequenced. Deep immunoSEQ sequencing was applied to naive, central memory and regulatory T cell samples, giving an average of roughly 3.5 million total reads per sample. After sorted cells were lysed in RLT buffer, RNA was extracted with DNase-treated RNeasy Micro or Mini kits, with the choice depending on cell number. To prevent cross-contamination, each cell subset was processed individually, whereas patient and healthy donor samples were processed jointly. The immunoSEQ multiplex PCR was used to amplify TCRB sequences from cDNA, generating 87-bp fragments that spanned the CDR3 region. Amplicons were sequenced on the Illumina HiSeq platform. Concerning the study's data processing: PCR bias was computationally corrected using synthetic template baselines, reads within Hamming distance 2 were collapsed, and singletons that could not be merged were discarded. By aligning reads against IMGT, V, D and J genes, CDR3 length, and insertions or deletions at six rearrangement sites were assigned. Within each subset, clonotype counts were normalized to the number of sorted cells before true diversity and Gini coefficients were calculated with the tcR R package. The overlap coefficient, calculated on TCRB nucleotide sequences, was used to measure repertoire sharing. Out-of-frame TCRB sequences from naive cells were analyzed to stand in for the pre-selection repertoire. TCRdb limited this immuneACCESS table to in-frame rearrangements with V and J called. A share of clones is missing; checked studies link under half to unresolved V genes, and the rest is unexplained. V and J calls plus clone size are reproduced from that table; the DNA served to infer D and trimming. The sample has a few hundred thousand clones on record, around an eighth of them singletons. Approximately 0.015% of the sample goes to the ten largest clones.

Regarding this clone: The antigen it binds to is not known. No base-level quality is on record; no much larger clone is a single base apart.

The chain was built from TRBV5-1 and TRBJ2-5; 9 bases in between match TRBD1. The sequence came from a man aged 25 to 40 with type 1 diabetes. The specimen sequenced was naive CD4+ T cells from blood. Interpreted using the paper, the cell subset or site label stands for: true naive CD4+ T cells. The CDR3 region has the sequence CASSSTGGQETQYF. Read as DNA, the sequence is TGCGCCAGCAGCTCGACAGGGGGCCAAGAGACCCAGTACTTC. The CDR3 plus the reference TRBV5-1 and TRBJ2-5 genes for the other parts give the full variable domain: KAGVTQTPRYLIKTRGQQVTLSCSPISGHRSVSWYQQTPGQGLQFLFEYFSETQRNKGNFPGRFSGRQFSNSRSEMNVSTLELGDSALYLCASSSTGGQETQYFGPGTRLLVL.